What follows are 5 T cell receptor beta chains derived from one specimen sequenced in a study of a mutant IDH1 vaccine in newly diagnosed glioma. Their cognate antigens are unknown. Time point noted: week 47, end of study. Each dose of the vaccine consisted of 300 ug of mutant IDH1 20-mer peptide, with topical imiquimod. Data came from immunoSEQ multiplex PCR; TCRdb stores just in-frame clones and leaves some out. Of some 60,000 clones listed, less than 90% were seen once; the top ten hold approximately 3.9%. The specimen was PBMCs, collected from a glioma patient whose treatment included an IDH1 peptide vaccine. These receptors all stem from a man between 25 and 39 years old with glioma.

The chain links TRBV6-6 to TRBJ1-1, with no clear D. The V gene's germline CDR1 is MNHNY and CDR2 SVGAGI (reference sequence). V lost 3 bases and J 8 bases, leaving 10 bases between the germline ends. The CDR3 totals 12 residues. CDR3 region: CASSYGPREAFF. The DNA for the CDR3 is TGTGCCAGCAGTTATGGACCTAGGGAAGCTTTCTTT.

The chain carries TRBV18 and TRBJ2-7; the match to TRBD1 covers 8 bases. With 3 bases clipped from V and 0 bases from J, the junction kept 4 bases outside the gene matches. Germline lookup yields CDR1 KGHSH and CDR2 LQKENI. The CDR3 contains 15 residues. The CDR3 sequence is CASSPDRVSSYEQYF. The CDR3 coding sequence is TGTGCCAGCTCACCGGACAGGGTTAGCTCCTACGAGCAGTACTTC.

The chain has TRBV19 and TRBJ2-7; 8 bases are shared with TRBD1. The germline V gene has CDR1 LNHDA and CDR2 SQIVND (reference sequence). The CDR3 has 17 residues. Trimming removed 3 bases from V and 1 base from J; junction bases left unmatched: 11. CDR3 loop: CASSIGPKGTGSYEQYF. The CDR3 region has the DNA TGTGCCAGTAGTATCGGGCCTAAGGGGACAGGATCCTACGAGCAGTACTTC.

The chain is built from TRBV27 and TRBJ2-1, with 7 nucleotides matching TRBD2. From germline, CDR1 is MNHEY and CDR2 SMNVEV (reference sequence). The CDR3 is made up of 14 amino acids. V trimming: 7 bases; J trimming: 6 bases; junction bases outside the gene matches: 9. In DNA form, the CDR3 reads TGTGCCAGCACCCTGGGGGGGGTTAGCAATGAGCAGTTCTTC. It codes for CASTLGGVSNEQFF.

This clone was found a few times. The chain employs TRBV7-2 and TRBJ1-1; TRBD1 might be the D (6 bases). V was trimmed by 1 base and J by 4 bases, leaving 7 bases between them. Per germline, CDR1 SGHTA and CDR2 FQGNSA. The length of the CDR3 is 13 residues. The CDR3 loop is CASSLGGATEAFF. In nucleotides, the CDR3 is TGTGCCAGCAGCTTAGGGGGGGCCACTGAAGCTTTCTTT.